This TCR beta chain derives from a study of technical replicates of blood from several donors. The CDR3 loop spans 14 amino acids. Germline values: CDR1 GTSNPN, CDR2 SVGIG (reference sequence). V shed 8 bases and J shed 1 base, with 16 bases lying between them. Repertoires were generated with immunoSEQ multiplex PCR, while TCRdb's copy carries only in-frame clones and drops some. The sample comprises approximately 13,000 clones, 80% to 90% of which are singletons, and more than 10% rests with the top ten. The sample consisted of PBMCs. This TCR was sampled from a human donor in good health. The chain has TRBV30 and TRBJ2-3, with D perhaps matching TRBD2 (6 bases). This CDR3 is CALTTGVGTDTQYF. The CDR3 DNA follows: TGTGCCCTAACTACGGGGGTGGGCACAGATACGCAGTATTTT.